This TCR beta chain was recorded in a study of blood T cell repertoires in COVID-19. In the study overall: COVID-19 samples collected from the United States, Italy and Spain covered acute and convalescent phases. The analysed material was cDNA or gDNA that came from T cells, B-cell-depleted T cells, or PBMCs.

As handled by the study authors: For nucleated cells, counts were estimated from reference gene primer amplification. Profiling relied on immunoSEQ multiplex PCR, and the TCRdb table lists in-frame clones only, not all of them. For V, J and clone size, that table is used; D and trimming come from the DNA. Of around 62,000 clones in the sample, roughly 88% were seen once. Sequencing was performed on peripheral blood. This receptor was taken from a human donor in a cohort sampled during active COVID-19.

Here the CDR3 reads CASSPKGATWETQYF. The CDR3 coding sequence is TGTGCCAGCAGCCCTAAGGGGGCCACATGGGAGACCCAGTACTTC. J is TRBJ2-5 and V is TRBV7-2, with TRBD1 matching over 7 bases. The CDR3 spans 15 residues. J gave up 5 bases and V 5 bases, and 11 bases lay outside the gene matches. In germline, CDR1 is SGHTA, CDR2 FQGNSA. The entire variable domain, with the rest obtained from reference TRBV7-2 and TRBJ2-5, is as follows: GAGVSQSPSNKVTEKGKDVELRCDPISGHTALYWYRQSLGQGLEFLIYFQGNSAPDKSGLPSDRFSAERTGGSVSTLTIQRTQQEDSAVYLCASSPKGATWETQYFGPGTRLLVL.